This TCR beta chain is drawn from a study of cytomegalovirus exposure and HLA in healthy donors. PCR amplification relied on 60 Vbeta primers (plus 13 Jbeta primers). Sequencing used immunoSEQ multiplex PCR; TCRdb keeps in-frame clones, though not all of them. Of around 130,000 clones listed, less than 85% are singletons. The source material was PBMCs. The sequence was collected from a man aged 25 to 40 in good health and CMV-seronegative.

The CDR3, as DNA: TGTGCCTGGAGTGAGGGACAGGGGGCTTACAATGAGCAGTTCTTC. Its protein product is CAWSEGQGAYNEQFF. The J gene is TRBJ2-1, the V gene TRBV30, with 12 bases fitting TRBD1. In germline, CDR1 is GTSNPN, CDR2 SVGIG (reference sequence). The CDR3 runs to 15 residues. With 1 base clipped from V and 4 bases from J, the junction kept 2 bases outside the gene matches.